These 32 T cell receptor beta chains share one sample of origin, sequenced in a study of OX40 agonist ivuxolimab in advanced cancers. The library was produced with the immunoSEQ multiplex PCR assay. In its TCRdb copy, this immuneACCESS table keeps in-frame sequences only and misses some clones. Where compared with another copy, unresolved V genes explain less than half of these, and the others have no known cause. This sample lists about 23,000 clones; around four fifths were detected once. The ten largest clonotypes hold approximately 14% of the sample. Sequenced here: CD4+ or CD8+ T cells sorted from blood, sampled in a trial of the OX40 agonist ivuxolimab. These receptors came from an adult with an advanced solid tumor such as melanoma, head and neck, liver or kidney cancer.

The chain links TRBV13 to TRBJ2-7; D is uncertain. This CDR3 region has 11 residues. Per the germline V gene, CDR1 is PRHDT and CDR2 is FYEKMQ (reference sequence). Trimming stripped 3 bases from V and 1 base from J, with 1 base between. The CDR3 protein is CASSLSYEQYF. The CDR3 coding sequence is TGTGCCAGCAGCTTGTCCTACGAGCAGTACTTC.

This clone was recorded once. The DNA for the CDR3 is TGCGCCAGCAGGGCGACAGGGAGCAAGAACGAGCAGTACTTC. Residues: CASRATGSKNEQYF. V and J are TRBV4-3 and TRBJ2-7; TRBD1 aligns across 7 bases. The CDR3 has 14 residues. V gave up 6 bases and J gave up 5 bases; unmatched junction bases: 10. Germline V gene data show CDR1 as LGHNA and CDR2 as YSLEER.

This clone was seen only once. The chain combines TRBV7-9 with TRBJ2-7; D gene uncertain. There are 16 residues in the CDR3. The germline CDR1 and CDR2 sequences are SEHNR and FQNEAQ (reference sequence). V was clipped by 1 base and J by 2 bases, with 15 bases between them. CDR3 residues: CASSLGYGRKPYEQYF. The CDR3, as DNA: TGTGCCAGCAGCTTAGGCTATGGGCGAAAACCCTACGAGCAGTACTTC.

The genes are TRBV4-1 and TRBJ2-7; the match to TRBD2 covers 8 bases. Unmatched junction bases numbered 7, after V lost 0 bases and J lost 3 bases. The germline gives CDR1 MGHRA, CDR2 YSYEKL. This CDR3 has 16 amino acids. The CDR3, as DNA: TGCGCCAGCAGCCAAGATATGCGGGGGGCAGGCTACGAGCAGTACTTC. It yields the protein CASSQDMRGAGYEQYF.

This chain connects TRBV11-2 to TRBJ2-3; D call uncertain. Germline V gives CDR1 SGHAT, CDR2 FQNNGV. The length of the CDR3 is 15 residues. Trimming removed 1 base from V and 0 bases from J, with 8 bases in between. DNA for the CDR3: TGTGCCAGCAGCTTAGGGTCCAGAAGCACAGATACGCAGTATTTT. Encoded protein: CASSLGSRSTDTQYF.

This clone was counted a single time. The chain employs TRBV5-1 and TRBJ2-4; no clear D gene. Germline V gene lookup returns CDR1 SGHRS and CDR2 YFSETQ. V shed 0 bases and J shed 0 bases, with 10 bases lying between them. CDR3 length equals 16 residues. This CDR3 is CASSLDRNAAKNIQYF. CDR3 DNA: TGCGCCAGCAGCTTGGACCGTAATGCAGCCAAAAACATTCAGTACTTC.

The chain is built from TRBV5-4 and TRBJ1-2; the D is unclear. The V gene's germline CDR1 is SGHNT and CDR2 YYREEE (reference sequence). Trimming pared 5 bases from V and 0 bases from J, leaving 8 bases between. The CDR3 sequence is 13 residues long. The CDR3, as DNA: TGTGCCAGCAGGGAAGAAGCTAACTATGGCTACACCTTC. As protein: CASREEANYGYTF.

The chain links TRBV6-5 to TRBJ1-5; D unclear. Trimming pared 2 bases from V and 3 bases from J, leaving 5 bases between. The CDR3 length is 13 residues. Germline V CDR1 and CDR2: MNHEY, SVGAGI. The DNA for the CDR3 is TGTGCCAGCAGTTACGGTGTCAATCAGCCCCAGCATTTT. This encodes CASSYGVNQPQHF.

This rearrangement joins TRBV15 to TRBJ1-2; D remains unclear. Germline CDR1 LNHNV, CDR2 YYDKDF (reference sequence). V lost 1 base and J lost 5, with 14 bases in between. The CDR3 is made up of 15 amino acids. CDR3 sequence (DNA): TGTGCCACCAGCAGAGTTTACAGTCTCTTTTATGGCTACACCTTC. Protein sequence: CATSRVYSLFYGYTF.

The V and J genes are TRBV4-3 and TRBJ2-1, with 12 bases lining up with TRBD2. CDR3 length: 17 residues. Germline V lookup: CDR1 LGHNA, CDR2 YSLEER. V shed 0 bases, J shed 4 bases, and the junction held 4 bases outside the gene matches. The CDR3, as DNA: TGCGCCAGCAGCCAAGATATTACTAGCGGGGGGTACAATGAGCAGTTCTTC. Translated, it gives CASSQDITSGGYNEQFF.

The rearrangement uses TRBV6-5 and TRBJ2-1; TRBD1 aligns across 10 bases. V gave up 6 bases and J gave up 2 bases; unmatched junction bases: 4. CDR3 length equals 15 residues. Germline lookup yields CDR1 MNHEY and CDR2 SVGAGI. The CDR3 loop reads CASSRGTGAYNEQFF. CDR3 coding DNA: TGTGCCAGCAGCCGTGGGACAGGGGCCTACAATGAGCAGTTCTTC.

The V and J genes are TRBV6-1 and TRBJ1-5; D gene unclear. V was clipped by 7 bases and J by 7 bases, with 20 bases between them. Germline V gene sequence: CDR1 MNHNS, CDR2 SASEGT. This CDR3 is 15 amino acids long. In DNA, the CDR3 is TGTGCCAGCATTTTTACCCAAGAAAATTTACAGCCCCAGCATTTT. Translated: CASIFTQENLQPQHF.

This clone was found once. V gene TRBV15 combines with J gene TRBJ2-7, with 7 bases lining up with TRBD1. J was trimmed by 4 bases and V by 4 bases; bases with no gene match: 10. The CDR3 has 15 residues. Germline CDR1 is LNHNV and CDR2 is YYDKDF (reference sequence). The CDR3 loop reads CATSITGEKDYEQYF. DNA for the CDR3: TGTGCCACCAGCATTACAGGGGAAAAAGATTACGAGCAGTACTTC.

This clone came up once. This rearrangement joins TRBV7-9 to TRBJ1-1; D uncertain. Germline CDR1 SEHNR, CDR2 FQNEAQ (reference sequence). The CDR3 extends over 10 amino acids. Written as DNA, the CDR3 is TGTATAACATATGACACTGAAGCTTTCTTT. This sequence encodes CITYDTEAFF.

V gene TRBV13 combines with J gene TRBJ2-5, with D hard to call. Trimming removed 2 bases at V and 5 bases at J, with 3 bases between. CDR3 size: 11 residues. Germline CDR1 and CDR2: PRHDT and FYEKMQ (reference sequence). Written as DNA, the CDR3 is TGTGCCAGCAGCTTACGGGAGACCCAGTACTTC. This sequence encodes CASSLRETQYF.

CDR3 region: CASSLGRGEAFF. For the CDR3, the DNA is TGTGCCAGCAGCTTAGGAAGGGGAGAAGCTTTCTTT. V usage is TRBV11-3 and J usage is TRBJ1-1; the D gene is possibly TRBD1 (5 bases). Germline loops: CDR1 SGHNT, CDR2 YENEEA. The CDR3 length is 12 residues. The germline V and J ends were trimmed by 1 base and 8 bases, with 8 bases remaining between them.

The J gene is TRBJ1-6, the V gene TRBV27; TRBD1 matches 9 bases. V was pared by 4 bases and J by 10 bases, with 5 bases of the junction left unmatched. CDR1 and CDR2 (germline): MNHEY, SMNVEV (reference sequence). There are 14 residues in the CDR3. CDR3 sequence: CASSWRDRVSPLHF. The CDR3, as DNA: TGTGCCAGCAGTTGGCGGGACAGGGTCTCACCCCTCCACTTT.

The rearrangement links TRBV10-1 to TRBJ1-6; 7 bases match TRBD1. V dropped 5 bases and J dropped 5; count of bases not matched to a gene: 6. The CDR3 is made up of 15 amino acids. Germline-derived CDR1 and CDR2 are WNHNN and SYGVQD (reference sequence). Here the CDR3 DNA reads TGCGCCAGCAGTCCTGGACAGGTGGATAATTCACCCCTCCACTTT. It translates to CASSPGQVDNSPLHF.

This clone was recorded once. V is TRBV7-8 and J is TRBJ2-1, with TRBD2 matching 8 bases. The trim removed 1 base at V and 7 bases at J, leaving 12 bases unmatched. This CDR3 region has 17 residues. Germline V CDR1 and CDR2: SGHVS, FQNEAQ. The CDR3 nucleotides read TGTGCCAGCAGCTTAGGAGGAGCGGGGGCCCCTCGGAATGAGCAGTTCTTC. It encodes CASSLGGAGAPRNEQFF.

The gene calls are TRBV18 and TRBJ1-4; D remains ambiguous. Trimming took 2 bases from V and 8 from J, leaving 15 bases between them. CDR1 is KGHSH, CDR2 LQKENI, per germline. The CDR3 runs 15 residues. In DNA form, the CDR3 reads TGTGCCAGCTCACCATTATCCGAGGTTAACGAAAAACTGTTTTTT. This encodes CASSPLSEVNEKLFF.

CDR3 region: CASSLSGVEQFF. Here the CDR3 DNA reads TGTGCCAGCAGCTTAAGCGGGGTTGAGCAGTTCTTC. This rearrangement joins TRBV11-3 to TRBJ2-1; TRBD2 aligns across 7 bases. There are 12 residues in the CDR3. The trim removed 2 bases at V and 9 bases at J, leaving 1 base unmatched. Germline CDR1 SGHNT, CDR2 YENEEA.

The V and J genes are TRBV5-4 and TRBJ1-2; D is undetermined. Germline V gives CDR1 SGHNT, CDR2 YYREEE (reference sequence). V was clipped by 4 bases and J by 0 bases, with 10 bases between them. This CDR3 is built from 14 residues. DNA of the CDR3: TGTGCCAGCAGCACGGCAGCAACTAACTATGGCTACACCTTC. It is translated as CASSTAATNYGYTF. The whole variable domain, filled in from reference TRBV5-4 and TRBJ1-2, reads ETGVTQSPTHLIKTRGQQVTLRCSSQSGHNTVSWYQQALGQGPQFIFQYYREEENGRGNFPPRFSGLQFPNYSSELNVNALELDDSALYLCASSTAATNYGYTFGSGTRLTVV.

The chain employs TRBV7-8 and TRBJ1-2; D uncertain. Trimming shortened V by 5 bases and J by 4 bases, and 11 bases separated the two germline ends. The CDR3 length is 13 residues. CDR1 is SGHVS and CDR2 is FQNEAQ in the germline V gene. This chain's CDR3 is CASSPGSRYGYTF. The CDR3 DNA follows: TGTGCCAGCAGCCCCGGTAGTCGCTATGGCTACACCTTC. Variable domain in full (rest from reference TRBV7-8 and TRBJ1-2): GAGVSQSPRYKVAKRGQDVALRCDPISGHVSLFWYQQALGQGPEFLTYFQNEAQLDKSGLPSDRFFAERPEGSVSTLKIQRTQQEDSAVYLCASSPGSRYGYTFGSGTRLTVV.

This clone was found once. This rearrangement joins TRBV7-9 to TRBJ2-5; 7 bases align to TRBD1. The germline V gene encodes CDR1 SEHNR and CDR2 FQNEAQ (reference sequence). Losses at the gene ends were 5 bases for V and 7 bases for J; bases not matched to a gene: 16. This CDR3 is 16 amino acids long. CDR3 sequence: CASSQNRGSDKGTQYF. CDR3 DNA sequence: TGTGCCAGCAGCCAGAACAGGGGCTCGGATAAGGGGACCCAGTACTTC.

J is TRBJ1-2 and V is TRBV9; D not resolved. Deletions cut 3 bases from V and 3 bases from J, with 6 bases between. Germline V gene lookup returns CDR1 SGDLS and CDR2 YYNGEE. CDR3 length: 12 residues. The CDR3 region has the DNA TGTGCCAGCAGCGGACGGGACTATGGCTACACCTTC. This gives the protein CASSGRDYGYTF. Using reference TRBV9 and TRBJ1-2 for the parts outside the CDR3, the full variable domain is DSGVTQTPKHLITATGQRVTLRCSPRSGDLSVYWYQQSLDQGLQFLIQYYNGEERAKGNILERFSAQQFPDLHSELNLSSLELGDSALYFCASSGRDYGYTFGSGTRLTVV.

V and J are TRBV27 and TRBJ2-7; D is possibly TRBD1 (6 bases). CDR3 length: 15 amino acids. CDR1 is MNHEY, CDR2 SMNVEV, per germline (reference sequence). V was clipped by 0 bases and J by 2 bases, with 11 bases between them. CDR3: CASSLSSRGPYEQYF. CDR3 bases: TGTGCCAGCAGTTTATCGAGCAGGGGACCCTACGAGCAGTACTTC.

V and J are TRBV7-9 and TRBJ2-3; 8 nucleotides match TRBD2. Per the germline V gene, CDR1 is SEHNR and CDR2 is FQNEAQ (reference sequence). The CDR3 consists of 15 residues. The junction had 1 base not matched to a gene; V was cut back by 2 bases and J by 0 bases. CDR3 DNA: TGTGCCAGCAGCTTAAGCGGGGGAAGCACAGATACGCAGTATTTT. Encoded protein: CASSLSGGSTDTQYF.

The chain carries TRBV9 and TRBJ2-7; a weak D match, TRBD2 (7 bases). The CDR3 loop spans 14 amino acids. Per germline, CDR1 SGDLS and CDR2 YYNGEE. V was clipped by 0 bases and J by 5 bases, with 12 bases between them. The CDR3 reads CASSVAGGGNEQYF. The CDR3 nucleotides are TGTGCCAGCAGCGTAGCGGGGGGCGGGAACGAGCAGTACTTC.

This chain joins TRBV12-5 and TRBJ1-4; D is unclear. From germline, CDR1 is LGHNT and CDR2 FRNRAP. Trimming took off 6 bases at V and 4 bases at J, with 9 bases between the two ends. The CDR3 has 13 amino acids. The DNA for the CDR3 is TGTGCTAGTGGCCTGGAGAATAATGAAAAACTGTTTTTT. Amino acid sequence: CASGLENNEKLFF.

This clone has just one count. The chain joins TRBV6-4 to TRBJ1-2; unclear D gene. In germline, CDR1 is MRHNA, CDR2 SNTAGT. Trimming removed 10 bases at V and 4 bases at J, with 13 bases between. CDR3 size: 12 residues. In nucleotides, the CDR3 is TGTGCCACCTCCGACGGTTCCTATGGCTACACCTTC. It is translated as CATSDGSYGYTF.

This clone appeared a single time. The CDR3 protein is CASSLVVTGELFF. The CDR3 nucleotides are TGTGCCAGCAGCTTGGTTGTCACCGGGGAGCTGTTTTTT. This sequence joins TRBV5-8 and TRBJ2-2; D ambiguous. The CDR3 runs 13 residues. Trimming cost V 0 bases and J 4 bases, with 4 bases left between them. Per the germline V gene, CDR1 is SGHTS and CDR2 is YDEGEE.

The V and J genes are TRBV4-1 and TRBJ1-4, with 7 bases identical to TRBD1. The CDR3 totals 16 residues. The V gene's germline CDR1 is MGHRA and CDR2 YSYEKL. V dropped 0 bases and J dropped 6; count of bases not matched to a gene: 7. CDR3 DNA sequence: TGCGCCAGCAGCCAAGAGAAGGGACAGTCCGATGAAAAACTGTTTTTT. Translation: CASSQEKGQSDEKLFF.